This T cell receptor beta chain was sequenced for a study of blood T cell repertoires in COVID-19. Turning to the study itself: COVID-19 samples, acute and convalescent, were from the United States, Italy and Spain. Sample material is recorded as cDNA or gDNA derived from T cells, B-cell-depleted T cells, or PBMCs.

Authors' data handling: The assay estimated nucleated cells by amplifying reference gene primers. Clones were sequenced by immunoSEQ multiplex PCR, and TCRdb holds only the in-frame ones, with some missing. That table gives V, J and clone size, and the DNA gave D and trimming. Of around 63,000 clones in the sample, around 82% are singletons; the top ten hold roughly 15%. In germline, CDR1 is GTSNPN, CDR2 SVGIG (reference sequence). The V end was cut by 0 bases, the J end by 4 bases, with 13 bases between. The CDR3 totals 15 residues. Seattle cases were enrolled at active infection and followed longitudinally.

Sample: peripheral blood. This sequence joins TRBV30 and TRBJ1-5; D may be TRBD1 (5 bases). The TCR was taken from a man in his 60s with COVID-19, enrolled during active disease. This CDR3 is CAWSVGLQANQPQHF. Here the CDR3 DNA reads TGTGCCTGGAGTGTGGGTTTACAGGCAAATCAGCCCCAGCATTTT. Using reference TRBV30 and TRBJ1-5 for the parts outside the CDR3, the full variable domain is SQTIHQWPATLVQPVGSPLSLECTVEGTSNPNLYWYRQAAGRGLQLLFYSVGIGQISSEVPQNLSASRPQDRQFILSSKKLLLSDSGFYLCAWSVGLQANQPQHFGDGTRLSIL.